This TCR beta chain is drawn from a study of T cell responses to AZD1222 COVID-19 vaccine. This table comes from immunoSEQ multiplex PCR, and its TCRdb copy is limited to in-frame clones, with some not included. Here the sample spans roughly 67,000 clones, roughly nine tenths being singletons. CDR1 and CDR2 (germline): MNHNS, SASEGT. V was cut by 3 bases and J by 0 bases, with 9 bases left in between. The CDR3 is 15 residues long. The rearrangement links TRBV6-1 to TRBJ1-3; D gene ambiguous. The source was peripheral blood, collected 28 days after the second AZD1222 dose. The clonotype comes from an adult who received the AZD1222 COVID-19 vaccine. The CDR3 loop is CASSERLSSGNTIYF. As DNA, the CDR3 is TGTGCCAGCAGTGAGAGGCTCAGCTCTGGAAACACCATATATTTT.